The present TCR beta chain was sequenced within a study of cytomegalovirus exposure and HLA in healthy donors. It was with 60 Vbeta and 13 Jbeta primers that the PCR ran. Assay: immunoSEQ multiplex PCR; the TCRdb copy retains only in-frame clones and omits some. The profile shows approximately 170,000 clones, around 68% of them singletons. Study-level points and caveats: Analyses of presence and absence presupposed an approximately uniform sequencing depth across donors.

Looked up from germline, CDR1 is SGHNT and CDR2 is YYREEE (reference sequence). J gave up 13 bases and V 0 bases, and 4 bases lay outside the gene matches. The CDR3 length is 13 residues. This clone has more than one count but fewer than ten. Its target is not known. The donors gave bone marrow, and they were healthy. Despite likely unrecorded immune exposures, the donors were nominally healthy at the time of sampling. Sequences were obtained from PBMCs. This TCR was recovered from a man in his fifties in good health and CMV-seronegative. The rearrangement uses TRBV5-4 and TRBJ1-6; 7 positions match TRBD1. In nucleotides, the CDR3 is TGTGCCAGCAGCTTGGCGCCGACAGGGCCCCTCCACTTT. Its translation is CASSLAPTGPLHF.